Below are 5 T cell receptor beta chains sequenced from a single sample in a study of shared clonotypes between healthy human individuals. Data came from immunoSEQ multiplex PCR; TCRdb stores just in-frame clones and leaves some out. The sample includes about 1,800,000 clones, around 96% of them seen just once. Naive CD8 cells, CD45RO-negative and positively selected for CCR7, excluded terminally differentiated effector memory CD45RA+ cells. Sequences were obtained from naive CD8+ T cells sorted from blood. The receptor set was obtained from a man aged 18 to 29 in good health.

The V and J genes are TRBV4-1 and TRBJ1-6; tentatively, D is TRBD1 (6 bases). CDR1 and CDR2 (germline): MGHRA, YSYEKL. V gave up 4 bases and J gave up 11 bases, with 15 bases separating them. The CDR3 runs to 14 residues. DNA of the CDR3: TGCGCCAGCAGCCTCCGGGACATGGTTGCACCCCTCCACTTT. It translates to CASSLRDMVAPLHF.

The chain links TRBV7-9 to TRBJ2-3; 11 positions agree with TRBD2. The CDR3 extends over 17 amino acids. J lost 1 base, V lost 3 bases, and 6 bases had no gene match. The germline gives CDR1 SEHNR, CDR2 FQNEAQ (reference sequence). CDR3 sequence (DNA): TGTGCCAGCAGCTTTAGCGGGGGGGGAGCGGGCACAGATACGCAGTATTTT. Translation: CASSFSGGGAGTDTQYF.

V and J are TRBV10-2 and TRBJ1-2, with TRBD1 matching 9 bases. This CDR3 is built from 17 residues. With V trimmed by 6 bases and J by 4 bases, 15 bases remained unmatched. In germline, CDR1 is WSHSY, CDR2 SAAADI. CDR3 region: CASRRPRRGQGSYGYTF. The CDR3 region has the DNA TGCGCCAGCAGGAGGCCCAGGAGGGGACAGGGTTCCTATGGCTACACCTTC.

The V and J genes are TRBV27 and TRBJ2-7; TRBD1 might be the D (6 bases). Germline assignment: CDR1 MNHEY and CDR2 SMNVEV (reference sequence). The ends were cut back, 6 bases at V and 5 bases at J, with 14 bases in the middle. CDR3 size: 13 residues. The DNA for the CDR3 is TGTGCCAGCAGCCATACCACAGGGAACGAGCAGTACTTC. This gives the protein CASSHTTGNEQYF.

The V gene is TRBV27, the J gene TRBJ2-7; TRBD1 aligns across 8 bases. The CDR3 consists of 14 residues. Per germline, CDR1 MNHEY and CDR2 SMNVEV (reference sequence). The ends lost 5 bases at V and 5 bases at J; junction bases unmatched: 8. The CDR3 DNA follows: TGTGCCAGCAGTAGCGCAGGGGGCCGGAACGAGCAGTACTTC. Protein: CASSSAGGRNEQYF.